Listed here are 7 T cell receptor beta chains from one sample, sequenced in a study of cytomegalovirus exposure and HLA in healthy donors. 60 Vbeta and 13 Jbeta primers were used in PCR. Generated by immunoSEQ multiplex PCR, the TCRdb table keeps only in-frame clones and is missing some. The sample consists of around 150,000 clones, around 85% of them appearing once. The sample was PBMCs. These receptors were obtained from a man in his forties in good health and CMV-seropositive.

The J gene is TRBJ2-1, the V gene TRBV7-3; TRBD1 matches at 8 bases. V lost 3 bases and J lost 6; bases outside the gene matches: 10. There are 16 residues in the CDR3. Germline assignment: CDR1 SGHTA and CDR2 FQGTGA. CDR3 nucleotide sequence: TGTGCCAGCAGCTTTCGTACCGGGACAGGTATCAATGAGCAGTTCTTC. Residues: CASSFRTGTGINEQFF. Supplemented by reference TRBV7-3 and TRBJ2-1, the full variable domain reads GAGVSQTPSNKVTEKGKYVELRCDPISGHTALYWYRQSLGQGPEFLIYFQGTGAADDSGLPNDRFFAVRPEGSVSTLKIQRTERGDSAVYLCASSFRTGTGINEQFFGPGTRLTVL.

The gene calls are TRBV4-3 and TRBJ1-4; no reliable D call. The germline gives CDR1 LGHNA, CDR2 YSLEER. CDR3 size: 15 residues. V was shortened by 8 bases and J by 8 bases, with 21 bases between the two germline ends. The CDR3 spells CASRETAGGGEKLFF. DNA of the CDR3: TGCGCCAGCCGGGAGACCGCCGGAGGAGGGGAAAAACTGTTTTTT.

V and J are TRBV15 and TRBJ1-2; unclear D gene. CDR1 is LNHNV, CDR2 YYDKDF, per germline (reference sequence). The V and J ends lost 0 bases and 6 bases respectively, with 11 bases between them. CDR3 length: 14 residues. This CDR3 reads CATSRDAAANGYTF. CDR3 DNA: TGTGCCACCAGCAGAGATGCGGCAGCGAATGGCTACACCTTC.

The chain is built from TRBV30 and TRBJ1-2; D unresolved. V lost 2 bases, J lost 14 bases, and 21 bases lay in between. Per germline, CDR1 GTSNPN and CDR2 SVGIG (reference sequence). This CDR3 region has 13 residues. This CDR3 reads CAWSSGRLGERTF. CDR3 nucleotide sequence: TGTGCCTGGAGTAGTGGGCGATTGGGAGAGCGAACCTTC.

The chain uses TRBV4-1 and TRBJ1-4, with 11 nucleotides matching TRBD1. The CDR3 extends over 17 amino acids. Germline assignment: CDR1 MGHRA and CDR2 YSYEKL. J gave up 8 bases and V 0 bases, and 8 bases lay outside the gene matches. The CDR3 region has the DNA TGCGCCAGCAGCCAAGAAGGCCGGGACAGGGGGGTAGAAAAACTGTTTTTT. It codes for CASSQEGRDRGVEKLFF.

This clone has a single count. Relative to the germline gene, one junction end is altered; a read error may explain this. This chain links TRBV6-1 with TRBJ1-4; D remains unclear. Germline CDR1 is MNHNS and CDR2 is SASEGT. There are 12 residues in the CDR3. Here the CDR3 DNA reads TGTGCCAGCAGCATCAGCAGGAGGGAAACAATTTTT. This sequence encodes CASSISRRETIF.

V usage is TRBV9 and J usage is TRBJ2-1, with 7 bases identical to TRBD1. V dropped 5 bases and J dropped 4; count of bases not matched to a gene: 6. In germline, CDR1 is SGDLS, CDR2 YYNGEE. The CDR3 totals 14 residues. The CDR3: CASRPGQLYNEQFF. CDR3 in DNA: TGTGCCAGCAGGCCGGGACAGCTTTACAATGAGCAGTTCTTC.